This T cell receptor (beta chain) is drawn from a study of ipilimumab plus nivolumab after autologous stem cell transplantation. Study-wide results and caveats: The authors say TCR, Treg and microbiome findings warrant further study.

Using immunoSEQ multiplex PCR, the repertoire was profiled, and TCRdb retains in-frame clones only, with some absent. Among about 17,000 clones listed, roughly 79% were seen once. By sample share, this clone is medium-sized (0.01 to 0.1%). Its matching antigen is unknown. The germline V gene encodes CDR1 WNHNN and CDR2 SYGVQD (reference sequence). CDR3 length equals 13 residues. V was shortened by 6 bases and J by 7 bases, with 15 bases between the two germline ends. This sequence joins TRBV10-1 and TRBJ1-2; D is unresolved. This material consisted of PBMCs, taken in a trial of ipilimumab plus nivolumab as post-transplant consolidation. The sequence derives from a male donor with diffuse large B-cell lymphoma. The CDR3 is CASSDLLDGGYTF. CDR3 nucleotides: TGCGCCAGCAGCGACCTCTTGGACGGTGGCTACACCTTC.